This TCR beta chain was sequenced for a study of cytomegalovirus exposure and HLA in healthy donors. Overall study findings and caveats: In a later analysis, specific HLA alleles were associated with 15,000 to 20,000 TCR beta sequences at a 0.05 false discovery rate. Among CMV-associated TCR beta chains, most appeared HLA-restricted in a later analysis.

This clone was observed a handful of times. Antigen unknown. At the time of sampling, donors were nominally healthy, though unrecorded immune exposures were likely. In the PCR, 60 Vbeta and 13 Jbeta primers were used. TCRdb keeps only in-frame clones here, not all; method: immunoSEQ multiplex PCR. This table holds fewer than 150,000 clones, around 76% found once. The germline V gene encodes CDR1 SGHTA and CDR2 FQGTGA. This CDR3 region has 13 residues. The V segment lost 8 bases and the J segment 1 base; nucleotides outside the gene matches: 4. The clonotype originates from a male donor in good health and CMV-seronegative. The chain carries TRBV7-3 and TRBJ2-5; 7 nucleotides align to TRBD2. The sequencing input was PBMCs. Here the CDR3 DNA reads TGTGCCAGCGGCCGGGGGGTCCAAGAGACCCAGTACTTC. It codes for CASGRGVQETQYF.